The sequence of this TCR beta chain was determined in a study of cytomegalovirus exposure and HLA in healthy donors. The PCR had 60 Vbeta and 13 Jbeta primers. The method was immunoSEQ multiplex PCR; TCRdb's version includes in-frame clones alone and lacks a portion of them. Its table lists about 130,000 clones. The receptor was isolated from a young man in good health and CMV-seronegative. The sample taken for sequencing was PBMCs.

The CDR3 protein is CASSLGYRGSTDTQYF. The CDR3 DNA reads as TGCGCCAGCAGCTTGGGCTATCGCGGGAGCACAGATACGCAGTATTTT. This chain links TRBV5-1 with TRBJ2-3; TRBD2 might be the D (5 bases). This CDR3 comprises 16 residues. The V end lost 0 bases, the J end lost 0 bases, and 11 bases lay between the germline ends. CDR1 is SGHRS and CDR2 is YFSETQ in the germline V gene.